These 8 T cell receptor beta chains were sequenced from one sample in a study of T-cell reconstitution after alpha-beta-depleted transplantation in children. During its preparation, the TCRbeta library received unique molecular identifiers. TCRdb recomputed calls from the PCR reads with MiXCR, one row per CDR3 protein. The sample yields nearly 250,000 distinct CDR3 sequences, roughly 7.7% seen once. This specimen consisted of PBMCs, mostly from graft donor cells, obtained 180 days after TCRalphabeta/CD19-depleted stem cell transplant. These receptors all stem from a male patient aged 10 to 17 who had a stem cell transplant for acute lymphoblastic leukemia, so the T cells may come from the graft donor.

This clonotype was found many times. The chain's CDR3 is CASSLLSRGYEQYF. The CDR3 bases are TGCGCCAGCAGCCTCCTTAGTAGGGGCTACGAGCAGTACTTC. The chain combines TRBV4-3 with TRBJ2-7; perhaps TRBD1 as D (5 bases). The V end was cut by 4 bases, the J end by 3 bases, with 13 bases between. CDR1 and CDR2 (germline): LGHNA, YSLEER. The CDR3 loop spans 14 amino acids.

This clonotype occurred a few times. The genes are TRBV18 and TRBJ2-1; 8 nucleotides align to TRBD2. CDR3 size: 16 residues. The V and J ends lost 0 bases and 0 bases, in that order; junction bases with no gene match: 1. Germline V CDR1 and CDR2: KGHSH, LQKENI. CDR3 protein: CASSPPSGSSYNEQFF. In nucleotides, the CDR3 is TGTGCCAGCTCACCACCGAGCGGGAGCTCCTACAATGAGCAGTTCTTC.

This clonotype was detected ten times or more. The chain couples TRBV10-3 to TRBJ2-3; D possibly uses TRBD1 or TRBD2 (7 bases each). CDR3 length: 15 residues. Trimming removed 4 bases from V and 0 bases from J, with 11 bases in between. CDR1 is ENHRY and CDR2 is SYGVKD in the germline V gene. CDR3 bases: TGTGCCATCAGTGGACAGGGAGGGAGCACAGATACGCAGTATTTT. Translated, it gives CAISGQGGSTDTQYF.

This clonotype was counted at least ten times. This sequence joins TRBV2 and TRBJ2-5; D uncertain. Trimming removed 3 bases at V and 2 bases at J, with 7 bases between. Germline assignment: CDR1 SNHLY and CDR2 FYNNEI. This CDR3 has 13 amino acids. In nucleotides, the CDR3 is TGTGCCAGCAGTGATGAAAGACAAGAGACCCAGTACTTC. Translation gives CASSDERQETQYF.

This clonotype came up many times. The V call is TRBV24-1, the J call TRBJ1-1; no clear D. V was shortened by 0 bases and J by 4 bases, with 2 bases between the two germline ends. The length of the CDR3 is 12 residues. Germline V lookup: CDR1 KGHDR, CDR2 SFDVKD. The CDR3 region is CATSDLGTEAFF. For the CDR3, the DNA is TGTGCCACCAGTGATTTGGGCACTGAAGCTTTCTTT.

This clonotype was picked up many times. This chain connects TRBV28 to TRBJ1-1; D gene unclear. Trimming removed 5 bases from V and 1 base from J, with 8 bases in between. The length of the CDR3 is 13 residues. Germline values: CDR1 MDHEN, CDR2 SYDVKM. The CDR3 region is CASSHWANTEAFF. In DNA form, the CDR3 reads TGTGCCAGCAGTCATTGGGCGAACACTGAAGCTTTCTTT.

This clonotype was seen many times. The chain links TRBV28 to TRBJ2-7; TRBD2 aligns across 12 bases. V shed 5 bases, J shed 6 bases, and the junction held 8 bases outside the gene matches. Looked up from germline, CDR1 is MDHEN and CDR2 is SYDVKM. The CDR3 spans 15 residues. The CDR3 nucleotides are TGTGCCAGCAGTCCCCTAGCGGGAGGGCGGATCGAGCAGTACTTC. Its translation: CASSPLAGGRIEQYF.

The V call is TRBV4-3, the J call TRBJ1-1, with 7 bases that match TRBD1. The CDR3 contains 13 residues. V lost 3 bases and J lost 6; bases outside the gene matches: 4. Germline V gene data show CDR1 as LGHNA and CDR2 as YSLEER. The DNA for the CDR3 is TGCGCCAGCAGCCATACAGGGGTCGCTGAAGCTTTCTTT. Amino acids: CASSHTGVAEAFF.